These 14 T cell receptor beta chains were sequenced from one sample in a study of read filtering for tumor transcriptome and immune sequencing. Molecular barcoded adaptors covering alpha/delta and beta/gamma chains were used on roughly 400 ng RNA. TCRdb re-called the reads with MiXCR, one entry per CDR3 protein. The sample has around 41,000 distinct CDR3 sequences; around 13% are singletons. Sample: a population of CD138-negative cells sorted from bone marrow. Source of these receptors: a donor at least 40 years old with multiple myeloma.

This chain joins TRBV28 and TRBJ1-2; D is unresolved. Trimming left V 6 bases short and J 5 bases short, with 10 bases between. Germline lookup yields CDR1 MDHEN and CDR2 SYDVKM. There are 12 residues in the CDR3. The CDR3 here is CASSAAEYGYTF. CDR3 in DNA: TGTGCCAGCAGCGCCGCAGAATATGGCTACACCTTC.

In its sample, this clonotype was seen a few times. The rearrangement links TRBV20-1 to TRBJ2-3, with 7 nucleotides matching TRBD2. The CDR3 consists of 12 residues. Germline loops: CDR1 DFQATT, CDR2 SNEGSKA (reference sequence). In nucleotides, the CDR3 is TGCAGCCCGCTAGCGGGCACAGATACGCAGTATTTT. Encoded protein: CSPLAGTDTQYF.

This clonotype was seen many times. The genes are TRBV11-2 and TRBJ2-7; 10 positions match TRBD1. This CDR3 is 14 amino acids long. Germline V gene data show CDR1 as SGHAT and CDR2 as FQNNGV. The ends lost 5 bases at V and 3 bases at J; junction bases unmatched: 4. CDR3 sequence reads: CASSRGTGDYEQYF. The DNA for the CDR3 is TGTGCCAGCAGCCGTGGGACAGGGGACTACGAGCAGTACTTC.

This clonotype was seen at least ten times. This chain's CDR3 is CASTSLKGFQETQYF. DNA of the CDR3: TGTGCCAGCACTAGTCTAAAGGGGTTCCAAGAGACCCAGTACTTC. V is TRBV12-3 or TRBV12-4 and J is TRBJ2-5; perhaps TRBD1 as D (5 bases). There are 15 residues in the CDR3. The germline V and J ends were trimmed by 7 bases and 1 base, with 16 bases remaining between them.

This clonotype was counted many times. DNA of the CDR3: TGTGCCAGCAGCTTAGATCAAAACACTGAAGCTTTCTTT. Translation gives CASSLDQNTEAFF. The chain recombines TRBV7-2 with TRBJ1-1, with D unclear. CDR1 is SGHTA and CDR2 is FQGNSA in the germline V gene. CDR3 length: 13 residues. With 1 base removed from V and 2 bases from J, the gap between germline ends came to 5 bases. Filled out from reference TRBV7-2 and TRBJ1-1, the complete variable domain reads GAGVSQSPSNKVTEKGKDVELRCDPISGHTALYWYRQSLGQGLEFLIYFQGNSAPDKSGLPSDRFSAERTGGSVSTLTIQRTQQEDSAVYLCASSLDQNTEAFFGQGTRLTVV.

This clonotype was seen repeatedly, ten times or more. J is TRBJ2-1 and V is TRBV7-9, with D hard to call. The CDR3 extends over 12 amino acids. V was clipped by 1 base and J by 9 bases, with 7 bases between them. Germline V lookup: CDR1 SEHNR, CDR2 FQNEAQ (reference sequence). The CDR3 region is CASSLVDTEQFF. CDR3 DNA sequence: TGTGCCAGCAGCTTAGTAGATACTGAGCAGTTCTTC.

There are many counts of this clonotype. This sequence joins TRBV28 and TRBJ1-1, with D uncertain. The CDR3 is 12 residues long. From germline, CDR1 is MDHEN and CDR2 SYDVKM. With 7 bases removed from V and 0 bases from J, the gap between germline ends came to 6 bases. In DNA, the CDR3 is TGTGCCAGCATGAGCCTGAACACTGAAGCTTTCTTT. Residues: CASMSLNTEAFF.

This sequence joins TRBV7-2 and TRBJ2-1; D perhaps matches TRBD1 (5 bases). The end of the DNA fits TRBJ2-7 better, so the J call may be wrong. The germline gives CDR1 SGHTA, CDR2 FQGNSA. The CDR3 sequence is 15 residues long. The DNA of the CDR3 is TGTGCCAGCAGCTTACCCAGGGTGTCCTACAGTGAGCAGTACTTC. Protein product: CASSLPRVSYSEQYF.

At least ten counts were recorded for this clonotype. The chain links TRBV5-1 to TRBJ2-7; D may be TRBD1 (6 bases). The CDR3 length is 16 residues. The V end lost 4 bases, the J end lost 1 base, and 18 bases lay between the germline ends. The V gene's germline CDR1 is SGHRS and CDR2 YFSETQ. The CDR3 nucleotides read TGCGCCAGCAGCCGAGGCCGAGGGGGTGAGTCCTACGAGCAGTACTTC. This encodes CASSRGRGGESYEQYF.

This clonotype has only a few counts. Just one base apart from a much larger clone, this may be a read error. The chain uses TRBV5-1 and TRBJ2-1, with 10 bases identical to TRBD2. Germline lookup yields CDR1 SGHRS and CDR2 YFSETQ. The CDR3 length is 16 residues. V gave up 0 bases and J gave up 5 bases; unmatched junction bases: 5. The CDR3 reads CASSLEGSGRNNEQFF. CDR3 DNA sequence: TGCGCCAGCAGCTTGGAGGGTAGCGGGAGGAACAATGAGCAGTTCTTC.

In its sample, this clonotype was seen a few times. The chain has TRBV6-5 and TRBJ2-1; D is perhaps TRBD1 (6 bases). There are 17 residues in the CDR3. V was trimmed by 4 bases and J by 2 bases, leaving 18 bases between them. Germline V gives CDR1 MNHEY, CDR2 SVGAGI. Written as DNA, the CDR3 is TGTGCCAGCAGTTCTATGTCGACAGGAGCAGCCTACAATGAGCAGTTCTTC. As protein: CASSSMSTGAAYNEQFF.

This rearrangement joins TRBV30 to TRBJ1-6; the D is unclear. Germline V gives CDR1 GTSNPN, CDR2 SVGIG (reference sequence). The CDR3 has 15 residues. The V and J ends lost 4 bases and 10 bases respectively, with 20 bases between them. The CDR3 nucleotides read TGTGCCTGGATTCCCGGGTCGGGTTCCAAATCACCCCTCCACTTT. This sequence encodes CAWIPGSGSKSPLHF.

Regarding this clonotype: A much larger clone sits a single nucleotide away, making a read error possible. The chain uses TRBV7-9 and TRBJ2-5; maybe TRBD2 (5 bases). The V end was cut by 5 bases, the J end by 3 bases, with 10 bases between. Germline CDR1 reads SEHNR; CDR2 reads FQNEAQ (reference sequence). The CDR3 is made up of 13 amino acids. CDR3 region: CASSRGAKETQYF. CDR3 nucleotides: TGTGCCAGCAGCCGGGGTGCGAAAGAGACCCAGTACTTC. The entire variable domain, with the rest obtained from reference TRBV7-9 and TRBJ2-5, is as follows: DTGVSQNPRHKITKRGQNVTFRCDPISEHNRLYWYRQTLGQGPEFLTYFQNEAQLEKSRLLSDRFSAERPKGSFSTLEIQRTEQGDSAMYLCASSRGAKETQYFGPGTRLLVL.

This clonotype was seen ten or more times. The chain uses TRBV3-1 and TRBJ2-7, with a weak D call TRBD2 (5 bases). Trimming cost V 5 bases and J 3 bases, with 14 bases left between them. The CDR3 covers 14 residues. Germline-derived CDR1 and CDR2 are LGHDT and YNNKEL (reference sequence). The CDR3 is CASSARTSSYEQYF. CDR3 nucleotide sequence: TGTGCCAGCAGCGCTAGGACTTCTAGCTACGAGCAGTACTTC.